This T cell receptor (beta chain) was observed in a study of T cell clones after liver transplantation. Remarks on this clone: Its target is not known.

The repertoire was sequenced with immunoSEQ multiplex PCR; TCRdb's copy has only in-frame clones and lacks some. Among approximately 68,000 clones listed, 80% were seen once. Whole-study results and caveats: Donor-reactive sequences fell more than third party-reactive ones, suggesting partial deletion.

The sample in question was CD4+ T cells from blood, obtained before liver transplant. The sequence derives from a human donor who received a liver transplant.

The CDR3: CASRQLSGSFTGELFF. CDR3 DNA sequence: TGTGCCAGCAGACAACTAAGCGGGAGTTTCACCGGGGAGCTGTTTTTT. The chain employs TRBV11-2 and TRBJ2-2, with TRBD2 matching 8 bases. CDR3 size: 16 residues. Germline lookup yields CDR1 SGHAT and CDR2 FQNNGV. Losses at the gene ends were 6 bases for V and 4 bases for J; bases not matched to a gene: 10.